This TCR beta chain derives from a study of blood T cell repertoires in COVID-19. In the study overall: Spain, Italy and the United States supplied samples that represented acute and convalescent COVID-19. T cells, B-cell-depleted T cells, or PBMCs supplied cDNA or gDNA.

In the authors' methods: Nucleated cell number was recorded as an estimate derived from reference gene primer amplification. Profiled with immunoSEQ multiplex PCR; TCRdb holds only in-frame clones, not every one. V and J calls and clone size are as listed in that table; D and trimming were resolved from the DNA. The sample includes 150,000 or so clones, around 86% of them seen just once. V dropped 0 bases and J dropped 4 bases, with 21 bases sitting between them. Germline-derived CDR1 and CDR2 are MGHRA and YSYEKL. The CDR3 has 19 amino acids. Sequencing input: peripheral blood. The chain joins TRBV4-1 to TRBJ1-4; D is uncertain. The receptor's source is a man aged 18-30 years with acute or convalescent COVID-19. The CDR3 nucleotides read TGCGCCAGCAGCCAAGATAGTCCCATCACCCACCTCCGTAATGAAAAACTGTTTTTT. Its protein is CASSQDSPITHLRNEKLFF.